The next 14 T cell receptor beta chains were all read from a single sample in a study of CD8 T cells in ankylosing spondylitis. No antigens are known for them. TCRdb re-analysed the 5' RACE reads in MiXCR, keeping a single row per CDR3 protein. The repertoire holds about 440,000 distinct CDR3 sequences, with 17% as singletons. Findings of the study overall: Seemingly characteristic of ankylosing spondylitis blood was a TCR beta motif consisting of roughly 8 highly homologous variants.

Sequencing used blood, either unsorted or a sorted T cell fraction (not recorded which). The receptors were sampled from a male donor with ankylosing spondylitis.

A few counts support this clonotype. The rearrangement links TRBV20-1 to TRBJ2-7; TRBD1 matches 8 bases. Per the germline V gene, CDR1 is DFQATT and CDR2 is SNEGSKA (reference sequence). The CDR3 extends over 13 amino acids. Germline trimming cut 5 bases from V and 5 bases from J; bases unmatched to any gene: 8. The CDR3 nucleotides read TGCAGTGCTTCCCGGACAGGGTTGGACGAGCAGTACTTC. Its protein is CSASRTGLDEQYF.

The chain combines TRBV15 with TRBJ2-4; D not resolved. With 3 bases removed from V and 6 bases from J, the gap between germline ends came to 12 bases. Germline V gene sequence: CDR1 LNHNV, CDR2 YYDKDF (reference sequence). The CDR3 contains 14 residues. CDR3 DNA: TGTGCCACCAGCAGCCCCCTACGAGGAAACATTCAGTACTTC. Amino acids: CATSSPLRGNIQYF.

The V call is TRBV30, the J call TRBJ2-2; D is tentatively TRBD1 or TRBD2 (5 bases each). This CDR3 is built from 14 residues. The germline V and J ends were trimmed by 4 bases and 4 bases, with 13 bases remaining between them. The germline V gene encodes CDR1 GTSNPN and CDR2 SVGIG (reference sequence). For the CDR3, the DNA is TGTGCCTGGAAATTCGGGACGGGCACCGGGGAGCTGTTTTTT. This encodes CAWKFGTGTGELFF.

J is TRBJ2-3 and V is TRBV9; 9 nucleotides align to TRBD2. The CDR3 runs 18 residues. After removal of 1 base from V and 7 bases from J, the junction contained 16 bases not matched to a gene. Germline CDR1 is SGDLS and CDR2 is YYNGEE. CDR3 bases: TGTGCCAGCAGCGTATGGCCGGTGGCGGGAGGGCAGATGAATACGCAGTATTTT. It specifies CASSVWPVAGGQMNTQYF.

The chain couples TRBV6-1 to TRBJ2-3; 7 bases line up with TRBD1. Germline lookup yields CDR1 MNHNS and CDR2 SASEGT. The CDR3 is 15 amino acids. Germline trimming cut 5 bases from V and 4 bases from J; bases unmatched to any gene: 9. The CDR3: CASSRQGVSADTQYF. The DNA for the CDR3 is TGTGCCAGCAGTAGACAGGGAGTGAGTGCAGATACGCAGTATTTT.

This clonotype was seen only a few times. This chain connects TRBV7-6 to TRBJ1-6; D might be TRBD1 (5 bases). Trimming removed 5 bases from V and 8 bases from J, with 13 bases in between. There are 14 residues in the CDR3. Germline-derived CDR1 and CDR2 are SGHVS and FNYEAQ. CDR3 region: CASSPSEGHSPLHF. The CDR3 coding sequence is TGTGCCAGCAGCCCGTCGGAGGGACATTCACCCCTCCACTTT.

V is TRBV20-1 and J is TRBJ2-5, with TRBD2 identical over 9 bases. The CDR3 totals 15 residues. Germline loops: CDR1 DFQATT, CDR2 SNEGSKA (reference sequence). Trimming removed 7 bases from V and 5 bases from J; junction bases left unmatched: 14. CDR3 sequence (DNA): TGCAGTGTAGGCGGGAGGGCCCTTCTAGGCGAGACCCAGTACTTC. This translates into CSVGGRALLGETQYF.

In its sample, this clonotype was seen a few times. CDR3 sequence reads: CATRNRVNTEAFF. The CDR3 region has the DNA TGTGCCACCCGGAATAGAGTGAACACTGAAGCTTTCTTT. The chain is built from TRBV7-2 and TRBJ1-1; D unclear. The germline CDR1 and CDR2 sequences are SGHTA and FQGNSA. The CDR3 runs 13 residues. The V end lost 10 bases, the J end lost 0 bases, and 12 bases lay between the germline ends.

The chain employs TRBV28 and TRBJ2-3; D might be TRBD1 (7 bases). Between the trimmed V and J ends, which lost 7 bases and 1 base, there was a span of 12 bases. This CDR3 has 14 residues. Germline CDR1 and CDR2: MDHEN and SYDVKM. CDR3 nucleotides: TGTGCCAGCACCCCAGGGGGGCGCACAGATACGCAGTATTTT. This codes for CASTPGGRTDTQYF.

The chain recombines TRBV27 with TRBJ2-3; either TRBD1 or TRBD2 may supply D (5 bases each). Germline assignment: CDR1 MNHEY and CDR2 SMNVEV (reference sequence). CDR3 length: 14 amino acids. The V gene lost 5 bases and the J gene lost 7 bases, with 16 bases spanning the gap. The CDR3 DNA follows: TGTGCCAGCAGTGTAACCGGGGCCGAGAATACGCAGTATTTT. This codes for CASSVTGAENTQYF.

The chain employs TRBV24-1 and TRBJ2-1; 10 nucleotides align to TRBD1. This CDR3 is 16 amino acids long. Germline V gene lookup returns CDR1 KGHDR and CDR2 SFDVKD. Trimming took 5 bases from V and 7 from J; bases not matched to a gene: 10. In DNA, the CDR3 is TGTGCCACCAGTGTAGGAGGACAGGGGGAGAAGAATGAGCAGTTCTTC. Translation: CATSVGGQGEKNEQFF.

This clonotype was counted between two and nine times. The chain joins TRBV5-1 to TRBJ2-5; D is undetermined. The germline V and J ends were trimmed by 0 bases and 5 bases, with 8 bases remaining between them. This CDR3 has 13 amino acids. Germline loops: CDR1 SGHRS, CDR2 YFSETQ. CDR3 amino acids: CASSLVAGETQYF. CDR3 DNA: TGCGCCAGCAGCTTGGTTGCTGGGGAGACCCAGTACTTC.

Only a few counts were recorded for this clonotype. The J gene is TRBJ2-7, the V gene TRBV12-3 or TRBV12-4; D is perhaps TRBD1 (6 bases). V was trimmed by 7 bases and J by 0 bases, leaving 19 bases between them. The CDR3 consists of 16 residues. As DNA, the CDR3 is TGTGCCAGCATCACTACAAGGGGGAACCTCTCCTACGAGCAGTACTTC. This codes for CASITTRGNLSYEQYF.

The chain recombines TRBV7-2 with TRBJ2-3, with D possibly TRBD2 on 6 matching bases. The V end lost 1 base, the J end lost 4 bases, and 15 bases lay between the germline ends. The V gene's germline CDR1 is SGHTA and CDR2 FQGNSA. This CDR3 region has 16 residues. For the CDR3, the DNA is TGTGCCAGCAGCTTAGTATCGCCGGGAGCAGCAGATACGCAGTATTTT. Protein product: CASSLVSPGAADTQYF.